This is a list of T cell receptor beta chains from one sample in a study of blood T cell repertoires in COVID-19. The assay was immunoSEQ multiplex PCR, and TCRdb's table has in-frame clones only and misses some. The profile covers about 94,000 clones, with about 89% appearing a single time and around 7% taken by the ten largest. Sequencing used peripheral blood. Receptor source: a human donor with acute or convalescent COVID-19. The donor label of this sample is uncertain. CDR3s include the opening cysteine and the closing phenylalanine or tryptophan. The D gene is left open where the match is weak. Clone size appears in some rows only: once, few, many, or a class for an expanded clone.

>TRBV4-1|-|few|TRBJ1-1
CASSQDVRTEAFF
TGCGCCAGCAGCCAAGATGTGAGGACTGAAGCTTTCTTT
>TRBV19|TRBD1|-|TRBJ2-2
CASSIRQGAGGELFF
TGTGCCAGTAGTATTCGTCAGGGGGCGGGCGGGGAGCTGTTTTTT
>TRBV6-5|-|-|TRBJ2-5
CASSRTNGRETQYF
TGTGCCAGCAGTCGGACAAACGGGCGGGAGACCCAGTACTTC
>TRBV19|TRBD1|once|TRBJ1-5
CASTDRGRFQPQHF
TGTGCCAGCACCGACAGGGGGCGGTTTCAGCCCCAGCATTTT
>TRBV7-8|TRBD1|-|TRBJ2-1
CASSRDRVHEQFF
TGTGCCAGCAGCCGGGACAGGGTCCATGAGCAGTTCTTC
>TRBV6-6|TRBD1|-|TRBJ1-3
CASSRQGAGDTIYF
TGTGCCAGCAGTCGACAGGGGGCAGGAGACACCATATATTTT
>TRBV13|-|medium-sized|TRBJ1-5
CASSLGGSYQPQHF
TGTGCCAGCAGCTTAGGTGGCAGTTATCAGCCCCAGCATTTT
>TRBV5-1|TRBD1|-|TRBJ2-1
CASSPKTGAYYNEQFF
TGCGCCAGCAGCCCAAAAACAGGGGCCTACTACAATGAGCAGTTCTTC
>TRBV7-2|-|once|TRBJ2-3
CASSLDAPDTQYF
TGTGCCAGCAGCTTAGACGCGCCAGATACGCAGTATTTT
>TRBV3-1/TRBV3-2|-|-|TRBJ1-2
CASSQESRQATYYGYTF
TGTGCCAGCAGCCAAGAGTCCCGACAGGCGACTTATTATGGCTACACCTTC
>TRBV19|-|-|TRBJ1-5
CASTGGVHNQPQHF
TGTGCCAGTACCGGGGGGGTTCACAATCAGCCCCAGCATTTT
>TRBV23-1|-|-|TRBJ1-5
CASTPRRIYSNQPQHF
TGCGCCAGCACCCCGCGGCGGATTTATAGCAATCAGCCCCAGCATTTT
>TRBV3-1/TRBV3-2|-|-|TRBJ1-3
CASSGRTLLGNTIYF
TGTGCCAGCAGCGGACGGACATTGTTAGGAAACACCATATATTTT
>TRBV27|TRBD1|once|TRBJ1-2
CATLLGQEDGYTF
TGTGCCACACTGTTGGGACAGGAGGACGGCTACACCTTC
>TRBV6-2/TRBV6-3|-|-|TRBJ1-6
CASSFRTGSSYNSPLHF
TGTGCCAGCAGTTTTAGGACGGGAAGCTCCTATAATTCACCCCTCCACTTT
>TRBV6-5|-|-|TRBJ2-1
CASRNRNNEQFF
TGTGCCAGCAGGAACAGAAACAATGAGCAGTTCTTC
>TRBV7-3|-|-|TRBJ2-3
CASSPQGAGARAYTQYF
TGTGCCAGCAGCCCCCAGGGTGCGGGGGCCAGGGCTTATACGCAGTATTTT
>TRBV6-5|-|-|TRBJ1-6
CASSSHRADSPLHF
TGTGCCAGCAGCTCCCACAGGGCGGATTCACCCCTCCACTTT
>TRBV19|TRBD2|-|TRBJ2-2
CASSYSGKGGELFF
TGTGCCAGTAGTTATAGCGGGAAAGGAGGGGAGCTGTTTTTT
>TRBV7-9|-|-|TRBJ1-2
CASSLTGASLGYTF
TGTGCCAGCAGCCTCACTGGGGCCTCCCTTGGCTACACCTTC
>TRBV25-1|-|-|TRBJ1-1
CASSPPWEGPTSEAFF
TGTGCCAGCAGTCCCCCTTGGGAGGGGCCCACGTCGGAGGCTTTCTTT
>TRBV28|-|-|TRBJ1-1
CASSPHHTEAFF
TGTGCCAGCAGTCCACACCACACTGAAGCTTTCTTT
>TRBV28|-|few|TRBJ1-1
CASSTRSRGGRNTEAFF
TGTGCCAGCAGTACCCGCTCTCGGGGGGGTCGGAACACTGAAGCTTTCTTT
>TRBV6-5|-|few|TRBJ1-1
CASSYSQNTEAFF
TGTGCCAGCAGTTACTCACAGAACACTGAAGCTTTCTTT
>TRBV14|-|-|TRBJ2-6
CASSQPGQSGANVLTF
TGTGCCAGCAGCCAACCCGGACAGTCTGGGGCCAACGTCCTGACTTTC
>TRBV4-1|-|-|TRBJ1-2
CASSQDLKKIQGYTF
TGCGCCAGCAGCCAAGATTTAAAGAAAATACAGGGCTACACCTTC
>TRBV28|TRBD2|-|TRBJ2-1
CASSPPSGGLYNEQFF
TGTGCCAGCAGTCCCCCTAGCGGGGGGCTATACAATGAGCAGTTCTTC
>TRBV18|-|-|TRBJ2-2
CASSLLGATGELFF
TGTGCCAGCTCACTTTTGGGGGCCACCGGGGAGCTGTTTTTT
>TRBV19|-|-|TRBJ1-5
CASSMVIGVGSNQPQHF
TGTGCCAGTAGTATGGTGATAGGGGTTGGCAGCAATCAGCCCCAGCATTTT
>TRBV18|TRBD1|-|TRBJ1-1
CASSRGSGTGGNTEAFF
TGTGCCAGCTCCCGCGGGAGCGGGACAGGGGGCAACACTGAAGCTTTCTTT
>TRBV24-1|TRBD2|few|TRBJ2-5
CATSDFPSGGGETQYF
TGTGCCACCAGTGATTTTCCTAGCGGGGGGGGAGAGACCCAGTACTTC
>TRBV5-1|TRBD1|-|TRBJ1-3
CASSPTGAGTWNTIYF
TGCGCCAGCAGCCCTACAGGGGCTGGGACCTGGAACACCATATATTTT
>TRBV4-1|TRBD2|-|TRBJ2-3
CASSQRASGGQTDTQYF
TGCGCCAGCAGCCAGAGGGCTAGCGGGGGGCAGACAGATACGCAGTATTTT
>TRBV9|-|-|TRBJ2-3
CASSVGGADTQYF
TGTGCCAGCAGCGTAGGGGGGGCAGATACGCAGTATTTT
>TRBV13|-|-|TRBJ1-1
CASSLRRFYTEAFF
TGTGCCAGCAGCTTACGCAGGTTCTACACTGAAGCTTTCTTT
>TRBV18|TRBD1|once|TRBJ2-5
CASSPPQGALSGETQYF
TGTGCCAGCTCGCCTCCACAGGGGGCGCTCAGCGGAGAGACCCAGTACTTC
>TRBV5-1|-|-|TRBJ2-5
CASSLDPGSWETQYF
TGCGCCAGCAGCTTGGATCCAGGGTCGTGGGAGACCCAGTACTTC
>TRBV28|TRBD1|-|TRBJ1-3
CASSSRDRVSNTIYF
TGCGCCAGCAGTTCTCGGGACAGGGTGAGCAACACCATATATTTT
>TRBV28|TRBD2|-|TRBJ2-5
CAGTSGNQETQYF
TGTGCTGGGACTAGCGGTAACCAAGAGACCCAGTACTTC
>TRBV2|TRBD1|once|TRBJ2-2
CASRTGGSGTGELFF
TGTGCCAGCAGAACAGGGGGCTCGGGGACCGGGGAGCTGTTTTTT
>TRBV7-2|TRBD1|-|TRBJ2-7
CASSPKQGAAYEQYF
TGTGCCAGCAGCCCAAAACAGGGGGCAGCCTACGAGCAGTACTTC
>TRBV9|-|-|TRBJ2-2
CASSVAPGELFF
TGTGCCAGCAGCGTAGCTCCCGGGGAGCTGTTTTTT
>TRBV4-2|-|-|TRBJ2-7
CASSQEWTASYEQYF
TGTGCCAGCAGCCAAGAGTGGACAGCCTCCTACGAGCAGTACTTC
>TRBV6-6|-|-|TRBJ1-5
CASSYGTNSNQPQHF
TGTGCCAGCAGTTACGGGACTAACAGCAATCAGCCCCAGCATTTT
>TRBV7-2|-|-|TRBJ1-5
CASSSTYSNQPQHF
TGTGCCAGCAGTTCCACTTATAGCAATCAGCCCCAGCATTTT
>TRBV6-5|-|-|TRBJ2-2
CASSWGDFGELFF
TGTGCCAGCTCCTGGGGGGACTTCGGGGAGCTGTTTTTT
>TRBV5-1|TRBD1|-|TRBJ1-5
CASSVAPRGTSNQPQHF
TGCGCCAGCAGCGTCGCCCCCAGGGGGACCAGCAATCAGCCCCAGCATTTT
>TRBV27|-|-|TRBJ1-1
CASSPIRGLTERRAFF
TGTGCCAGCAGTCCCATCAGGGGCCTTACGGAGAGAAGGGCTTTCTTT
>TRBV3-1/TRBV3-2|-|-|TRBJ1-6
CATAGSYSPLHF
TGTGCCACCGCCGGGTCCTATTCACCCCTCCACTTT
>TRBV5-4|TRBD2|-|TRBJ2-7
CASSAGGGRSYYEQYF
TGTGCCAGCAGCGCGGGGGGCGGTAGGTCTTACTACGAGCAGTACTTC
>TRBV19|TRBD2|few|TRBJ2-5
CASSMLAGGQETQYF
TGTGCCAGTAGTATGTTAGCGGGGGGGCAAGAGACCCAGTACTTC
>TRBV14|TRBD1|-|TRBJ2-4
CASSSTGGMNIQYF
TGTGCCAGCAGTTCGACAGGGGGAATGAACATTCAGTACTTC
>TRBV28|-|-|TRBJ1-2
CASSTGFGYTF
TGTGCCAGCAGCACAGGGTTCGGCTACACCTTC
>TRBV20-1|-|-|TRBJ2-7
CSASLSYEQYF
TGCAGTGCTAGCTTGTCCTACGAGCAGTACTTC